These T cell receptor beta chains were read from a single sample in a study of OX40 agonist ivuxolimab in advanced cancers. Clones were read by immunoSEQ multiplex PCR, and TCRdb kept only the in-frame ones, dropping some. The table has tens of thousands of clones, just under 90% seen once. The specimen comprised CD4+ or CD8+ T cells sorted from blood, sampled in a trial of the OX40 agonist ivuxolimab. The receptor source for this set is an adult with an advanced solid tumor such as melanoma, head and neck, liver or kidney cancer. Both conserved end residues are trimmed from each CDR3.

V	J	CDR3
TRBV19	TRBJ2-2	ASSMKASGRASTGELF
TRBV11-3	TRBJ2-2	ASSYNGWNTGELF
TRBV13	NA	ASSFGRSSYEQY
TRBV9	TRBJ1-2	ASSVDGTAYGYT
TRBV20-1	TRBJ2-3	SARGVDTQY
TRBV9	TRBJ2-5	ASSVVGTGQETQY
TRBV7-2	TRBJ1-1	ASNQNTEAF
TRBV29-1	TRBJ2-1	SVDPPGLSYNEQF
TRBV9	TRBJ2-3	ASSVSSGGTDTQY
TRBV29-1	TRBJ2-1	SVSSTGNEQF
TRBV19	TRBJ2-7	ASSMGGSKSTKQY
TRBV5-4	TRBJ2-5	ASSELAGGETQY
TRBV19	TRBJ2-5	ATSTSGRRETQY
TRBV6-6	TRBJ2-7	ASSRWDHRSTNEQY
TRBV28	TRBJ2-3	ASSFSLASSDTQY
TRBV25-1	TRBJ1-1	ASSKTRETEAF
TRBV19	TRBJ1-1	ATSTGPNTEAF
TRBV29-1	TRBJ1-2	SVEDKTYGYT
TRBV28	TRBJ1-2	ASSLSGRGGYGYT
TRBV5-6	TRBJ1-5	ASSLAGGLGNQPQH
TRBV6-9	TRBJ1-6	ASSYRALKGNSPLH
TRBV7-3	TRBJ2-5	ASSRQGGETQY
TRBV2	TRBJ2-5	ASNPGQGVGTQY
TRBV5-4	TRBJ2-7	ASSLAPGGIHEQY
TRBV5-5	TRBJ2-1	ASSLVGGSQVEQF
TRBV5-6	TRBJ2-1	ASSWTGGEDNEQF
TRBV11-3	TRBJ2-7	ASSYISEQY
TRBV12-5	TRBJ2-3	ASGLVRPGDTQY
TRBV13	TRBJ2-6	ASSRYPETGANVLT
TRBV9	TRBJ1-2	ASSVGLSGYT
TRBV5-4	TRBJ2-1	ASSLVGGNIFNEQF
TRBV9	TRBJ2-7	ASSVGPGYEQY
TRBV7-2	TRBJ2-7	ASSTEGTGVYEQY
TRBV7-9	TRBJ2-3	ASSFGLAGADTQY
TRBV7-2	TRBJ2-5	ASSFGGSETQY
TRBV7-9	TRBJ2-2	ASSLDVNTGELF
TRBV11-1	TRBJ2-3	ASGGSYTDTQY
TRBV10-1	TRBJ2-3	ASSEGQVRTDTQY
TRBV5-1	TRBJ2-7	ASSLVSGYEQY
TRBV7-8	TRBJ1-1	ASSLAQGNTEAF